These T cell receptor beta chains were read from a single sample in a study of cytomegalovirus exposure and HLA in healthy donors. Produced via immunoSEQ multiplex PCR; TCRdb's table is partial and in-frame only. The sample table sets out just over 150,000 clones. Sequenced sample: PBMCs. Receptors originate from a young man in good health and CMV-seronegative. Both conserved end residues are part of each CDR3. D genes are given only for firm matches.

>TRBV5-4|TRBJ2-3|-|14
TGTGCCAGCAGCTTGCGGGGGGCCACAGATACGCAGTATTTT
CASSLRGATDTQYF
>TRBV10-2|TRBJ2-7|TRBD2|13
TGCGCCAGCAGTCAGCGGGAGTGGGACGAGCAGTACTTC
CASSQREWDEQYF
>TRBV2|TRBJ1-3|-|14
TGTGCCAGCAGTCCAATAGACTCTGGAAACACCATATATTTT
CASSPIDSGNTIYF
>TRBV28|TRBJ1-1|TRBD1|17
TGTGCCAGCAGCTACGGCGGCTCTGGACAGGGGGCTTCTGAAGCTTTCTTT
CASSYGGSGQGASEAFF
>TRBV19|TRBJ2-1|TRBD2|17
TGTGCCAGTAGTATAGGGGCGGGACTAGCGGGTATTGATGAGCAGTTCTTC
CASSIGAGLAGIDEQFF
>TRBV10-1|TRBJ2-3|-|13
TGCGCCAGCAGTGGAGGAGGCACAGATACGCAGTATTTT
CASSGGGTDTQYF
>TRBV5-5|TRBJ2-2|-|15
TGTGCCAGCAGCGATCGACGGGCGAACACCGGGGAGCTGTTTTTT
CASSDRRANTGELFF
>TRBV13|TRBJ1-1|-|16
TGTGCCAGCAGCTCCTTGAAGGAGGCTTTGAACACTGAAGCTTTCTTT
CASSSLKEALNTEAFF
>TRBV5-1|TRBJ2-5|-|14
TGCGCCAGCACCTCCCCGGGTGGATCGGAGACCCAGTACTTC
CASTSPGGSETQYF
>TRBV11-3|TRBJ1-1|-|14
TGTGCCAGCAGCCCCCGACTCCGGTCCACTGAAGCTTTCTTT
CASSPRLRSTEAFF
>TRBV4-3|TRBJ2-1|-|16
TGCGCCAGCAGCCTTCCCTCACCCGGGGATTACAATGAGCAGTTCTTC
CASSLPSPGDYNEQFF
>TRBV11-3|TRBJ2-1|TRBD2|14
TGTGCCAGCAGCGCCCGGACTAGCGGCGGTGAGCAGTTCTTC
CASSARTSGGEQFF
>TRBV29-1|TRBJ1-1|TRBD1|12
TGCAGCGCAAGAGGACAGGGGGAAGAAGCTTTCTTT
CSARGQGEEAFF
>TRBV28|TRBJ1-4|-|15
TGTGCCAGCAGTTTAGCCGGGTTTACTAATGAAAAACTGTTTTTT
CASSLAGFTNEKLFF
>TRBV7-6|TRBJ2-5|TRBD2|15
TGTGCCAGCAGCTTAACCTTCGGGGGGTGGGAGACCCAGTACTTC
CASSLTFGGWETQYF
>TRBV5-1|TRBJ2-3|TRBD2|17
TGCGCCAGCAGCAGGTCTGGACTAGCGGGAGGAACAGATACGCAGTATTTT
CASSRSGLAGGTDTQYF
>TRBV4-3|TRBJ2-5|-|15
TGCGCCAGCAGCCAAACCGGGTCGAACGGAGAGACCCAGTACTTC
CASSQTGSNGETQYF
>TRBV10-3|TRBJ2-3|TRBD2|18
TGTGCCATCAGTGAGTCGCCGGATAGCGGGAGGGCCACAGATACGCAGTATTTT
CAISESPDSGRATDTQYF
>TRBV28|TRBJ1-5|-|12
TGTGCCGCGCGAGGGACAAACCAGCCCCAGCATTTT
CAARGTNQPQHF
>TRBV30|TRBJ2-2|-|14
TGTGCCTGGAGTGGCGGAGGAGGAGGCGGGGAGCTGTTTTTT
CAWSGGGGGGELFF
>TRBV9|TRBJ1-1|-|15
TGTGCCAGCAGCGTAGGGCAGGGGATGAACACTGAAGCTTTCTTT
CASSVGQGMNTEAFF
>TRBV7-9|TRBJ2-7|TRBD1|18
TGTGCCAGCAGCTCCGAGCCGTACTCCGGGACAGGGTTCGACGAGCAGTACTTC
CASSSEPYSGTGFDEQYF
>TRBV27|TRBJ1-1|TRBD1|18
TGTGCCAGCAGTTTAAAAACCGGGACAGGGGTAAAGCACACTGAAGCTTTCTTT
CASSLKTGTGVKHTEAFF
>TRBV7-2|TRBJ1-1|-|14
TGTGCCAGCAGCCTCCACATGGGACTAACTGAAGCTTTCTTT
CASSLHMGLTEAFF
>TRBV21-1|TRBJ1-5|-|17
TGTGCCAGCAGCAAAGACAAGGCAGGAGGTCGCAATCAGCCCCAGCATTTT
CASSKDKAGGRNQPQHF
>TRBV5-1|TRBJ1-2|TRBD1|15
TGCGCCAGCAGCTTGGGGGGACAGAATAACTATGGCTACACCTTC
CASSLGGQNNYGYTF
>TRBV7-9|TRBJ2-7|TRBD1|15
TGTGCCAGCAGTCGATTCCCGGACAGGCTCTACGAGCAGTACTTC
CASSRFPDRLYEQYF
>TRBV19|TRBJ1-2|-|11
TGTGCCAGTAGTATGCGGTATGGCTACACCTTC
CASSMRYGYTF
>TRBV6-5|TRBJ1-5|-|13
TGTGCCAGCAGTCGGACAGCTAATCAGCCCCAGCATTTT
CASSRTANQPQHF
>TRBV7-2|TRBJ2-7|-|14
TGTGCCAGCAGCCCTGCCCCGGACAACTACGAGCAGTACTTC
CASSPAPDNYEQYF
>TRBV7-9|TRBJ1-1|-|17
TGTGCCAGCAGCTTACCCCCAGGCGGTAGGAGGAGGACTGAAGCTTTCTTT
CASSLPPGGRRRTEAFF
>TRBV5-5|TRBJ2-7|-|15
TGTGCCAGCAGCCCACCGGAGGGCCCTCCCTACGAGCAGTACTTC
CASSPPEGPPYEQYF
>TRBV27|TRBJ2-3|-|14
TGTGCCAGCAGTTCCGGGATAGGCACAGATACGCAGTATTTT
CASSSGIGTDTQYF
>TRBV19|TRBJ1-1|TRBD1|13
TGTGCCAGTAGTGTAGACAGGGGGTCTGAAGCTTTCTTT
CASSVDRGSEAFF
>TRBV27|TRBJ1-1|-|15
TGTGCCAGCAGTTTGGGCCCCCAGGGGAACACTGAAGCTTTCTTT
CASSLGPQGNTEAFF
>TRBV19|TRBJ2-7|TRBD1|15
TGTGCCAGTAGTATCCCGGGACAGGCTACCTACGAGCAGTACTTC
CASSIPGQATYEQYF